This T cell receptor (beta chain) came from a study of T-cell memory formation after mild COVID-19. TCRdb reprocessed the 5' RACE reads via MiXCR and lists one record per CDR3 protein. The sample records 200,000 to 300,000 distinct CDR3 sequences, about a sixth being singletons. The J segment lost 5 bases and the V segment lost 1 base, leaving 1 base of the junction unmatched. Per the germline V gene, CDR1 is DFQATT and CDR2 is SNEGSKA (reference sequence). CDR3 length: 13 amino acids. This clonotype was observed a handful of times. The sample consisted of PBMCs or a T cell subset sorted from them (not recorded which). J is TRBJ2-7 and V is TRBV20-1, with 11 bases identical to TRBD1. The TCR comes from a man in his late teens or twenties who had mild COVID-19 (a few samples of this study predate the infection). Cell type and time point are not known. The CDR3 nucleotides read TGCAGTGCTAGAGGGGGACAGGGGGACGAGCAGTACTTC. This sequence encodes CSARGGQGDEQYF.